Presented here are 21 T cell receptor beta chains from one specimen sequenced in a study of blood T cell repertoires in COVID-19. TCRdb's table, derived via immunoSEQ multiplex PCR, lists solely in-frame clones and lacks some. The sample yields hundreds of thousands of clones, 65% to 85% seen once. Sequencing input: peripheral blood. The receptors were gathered from a woman over 75 with acute or convalescent COVID-19.

The V call is TRBV28, the J call TRBJ1-6; 9 bases map to TRBD1. The CDR3 length is 15 residues. The junction had 6 bases not matched to a gene; V was cut back by 4 bases and J by 8 bases. Germline V CDR1 and CDR2: MDHEN, SYDVKM. The CDR3 sequence is CASSSPGQGDSPLHF. CDR3 bases: TGTGCCAGCAGTTCGCCGGGACAGGGAGATTCACCCCTCCACTTT.

J is TRBJ2-5 and V is TRBV5-6; 8 bases fit TRBD2. V dropped 4 bases and J dropped 9; count of bases not matched to a gene: 14. The germline gives CDR1 SGHDT, CDR2 YYEEEE. The length of the CDR3 is 15 residues. DNA for the CDR3: TGTGCCAGCAGCCCACGAGCGGGGGCCCCCAGGGCCCAGTACTTC. It is translated as CASSPRAGAPRAQYF.

The rearrangement joins TRBV11-2 to TRBJ2-7; 7 bases align to TRBD1. The CDR3 extends over 14 amino acids. The germline gives CDR1 SGHAT, CDR2 FQNNGV. V lost 0 bases and J lost 2; bases outside the gene matches: 1. CDR3 DNA: TGTGCCAGCAGCTTAGAAGGACAGGCCTACGAGCAGTACTTC. This sequence encodes CASSLEGQAYEQYF.

The chain joins TRBV19 to TRBJ1-1, with D unresolved. Looked up from germline, CDR1 is LNHDA and CDR2 is SQIVND (reference sequence). V gave up 6 bases and J gave up 0 bases, with 8 bases separating them. This CDR3 is 13 amino acids long. CDR3 bases: TGTGCCAGTAGAGCACCCCTGAACACTGAAGCTTTCTTT. Its translation: CASRAPLNTEAFF.

In DNA, the CDR3 is TGTGCCAGCAGCCCACAATCGGGAATAGCGGGGGGACAAGAGACCCAGTACTTC. Translated: CASSPQSGIAGGQETQYF. V usage is TRBV7-2 and J usage is TRBJ2-5, with TRBD2 matching 10 bases. In germline, CDR1 is SGHTA, CDR2 FQGNSA. The CDR3 loop spans 18 amino acids. Trimming took 5 bases from V and 2 from J; bases not matched to a gene: 14.

The chain carries TRBV27 and TRBJ2-3; D uncertain. Trimming left V 4 bases short and J 2 bases short, with 4 bases between. Per germline, CDR1 MNHEY and CDR2 SMNVEV (reference sequence). The CDR3 sequence is 12 residues long. Here the CDR3 DNA reads TGTGCCAGCAGTTCCTTCACAGATACGCAGTATTTT. This gives the protein CASSSFTDTQYF.

This sequence joins TRBV5-8 and TRBJ1-2, with 8 nucleotides matching TRBD1. V was clipped by 5 bases and J by 6 bases; unmatched bases: 6. CDR1 and CDR2 from the germline V gene are SGHTS and YDEGEE. The CDR3 consists of 13 residues. CDR3 region: CASRSRGRNGYTF. The CDR3 DNA reads TGTGCCAGCAGGAGCAGGGGGCGTAATGGCTACACCTTC.

The chain uses TRBV7-2 and TRBJ2-3; D remains unclear. Germline CDR1 SGHTA, CDR2 FQGNSA. Trimming pared 5 bases from V and 0 bases from J, leaving 15 bases between. The CDR3 has 16 amino acids. CDR3 nucleotides: TGTGCCAGCAGCACCCGTCCAGGCCCTAGCACAGATACGCAGTATTTT. It encodes CASSTRPGPSTDTQYF.

V gene TRBV5-4 combines with J gene TRBJ2-3, with 11 bases fitting TRBD2. Germline CDR1 is SGHNT and CDR2 is YYREEE (reference sequence). V dropped 4 bases and J dropped 3; count of bases not matched to a gene: 10. CDR3 length: 17 amino acids. The CDR3 sequence: CASSEDPLAGVTDTQYF. CDR3 nucleotides: TGTGCCAGCAGCGAGGACCCACTAGCGGGAGTTACAGATACGCAGTATTTT.

The chain couples TRBV19 to TRBJ2-2, with 8 positions matching TRBD1. The CDR3 covers 14 residues. The V gene end was trimmed by 8 bases and the J gene end by 2 bases; junction bases not matched to a gene: 4. Germline V gene data show CDR1 as LNHDA and CDR2 as SQIVND (reference sequence). The CDR3 sequence: CASVGQGNTGELFF. The CDR3 nucleotides read TGTGCCAGTGTAGGACAGGGAAACACCGGGGAGCTGTTTTTT.

V usage is TRBV6-5 and J usage is TRBJ2-1; D may be TRBD2 (5 bases). Germline lookup yields CDR1 MNHEY and CDR2 SVGAGI. The CDR3 is 16 amino acids. V gave up 0 bases and J gave up 0 bases, with 9 bases separating them. The CDR3 region is CASSYSPGSSYNEQFF. CDR3 bases: TGTGCCAGCAGTTACTCGCCGGGGAGCTCCTACAATGAGCAGTTCTTC.

The rearrangement joins TRBV15 to TRBJ2-7, with D tentatively TRBD2 (6 bases). This CDR3 spans 16 amino acids. Trimming took off 2 bases at V and 2 bases at J, with 16 bases between the two ends. Germline V gene lookup returns CDR1 LNHNV and CDR2 YYDKDF (reference sequence). CDR3 sequence (DNA): TGTGCCACCAGCAGAAATACCGGGACTCGGACCTACGAGCAGTACTTC. This translates into CATSRNTGTRTYEQYF.

This chain connects TRBV24-1 to TRBJ2-3; 8 nucleotides align to TRBD1. In germline, CDR1 is KGHDR, CDR2 SFDVKD. The CDR3 consists of 15 residues. Trimming removed 4 bases from V and 1 base from J; junction bases left unmatched: 3. CDR3: CATSDKTGGTDTQYF. CDR3 nucleotides: TGTGCCACCAGTGACAAGACAGGGGGCACAGATACGCAGTATTTT.

This clone came up once. J is TRBJ2-1 and V is TRBV2, with TRBD1 as a possible D gene (6 bases). The germline gives CDR1 SNHLY, CDR2 FYNNEI. The CDR3 extends over 15 amino acids. V was trimmed by 7 bases and J by 5 bases, leaving 18 bases between them. CDR3 loop: CASTIRQVAHNEQFF. In DNA form, the CDR3 reads TGTGCCAGCACTATACGACAGGTAGCGCACAATGAGCAGTTCTTC. The full variable domain, completed using reference TRBV2 and TRBJ2-1, is EPEVTQTPSHQVTQMGQEVILRCVPISNHLYFYWYRQILGQKVEFLVSFYNNEISEKSEIFDDQFSVERPDGSNFTLKIRSTKLEDSAMYFCASTIRQVAHNEQFFGPGTRLTVL.

The genes are TRBV5-1 and TRBJ1-3; no clear D gene. V was cut by 2 bases and J by 4 bases, with 13 bases left in between. Germline loops: CDR1 SGHRS, CDR2 YFSETQ. The CDR3 runs to 15 residues. The CDR3 DNA sequence: TGCGCCAGCAGCTTTGAGGGCAGAGCAGGAAACACCATATATTTT. Its protein is CASSFEGRAGNTIYF.

V gene TRBV4-1 combines with J gene TRBJ2-5; the D gene is possibly TRBD1 (6 bases). The CDR3 totals 14 residues. The germline gives CDR1 MGHRA, CDR2 YSYEKL. The V end lost 6 bases, the J end lost 3 bases, and 14 bases lay between the germline ends. The CDR3 sequence: CASSSLQGEETQYF. The CDR3, as DNA: TGCGCCAGCAGTTCGTTACAGGGTGAAGAGACCCAGTACTTC.

The chain couples TRBV10-2 to TRBJ1-4; D is perhaps TRBD1 (5 bases). CDR3 size: 14 residues. Trimming left V 8 bases short and J 7 bases short, with 17 bases between. CDR1 and CDR2 (germline): WSHSY, SAAADI. CDR3 amino acids: CASRREAGREKLFF. CDR3 DNA: TGCGCCAGCCGCAGAGAGGCAGGGCGTGAAAAACTGTTTTTT.

The V call is TRBV7-7, the J call TRBJ2-3; 9 bases are a match to TRBD2. The CDR3 totals 17 residues. In germline, CDR1 is SSHAT, CDR2 FNYEAQ (reference sequence). J lost 1 base, V lost 4 bases, and 9 bases had no gene match. CDR3 region: CASSSWGTSWGTDTQYF. The CDR3 DNA follows: TGTGCCAGCAGCTCCTGGGGGACTAGCTGGGGCACAGATACGCAGTATTTT.

The CDR3 DNA follows: TGTGCCAGCAGTTACTCTACGGGAAATAGCAATCAGCCCCAGCATTTT. Amino acid sequence: CASSYSTGNSNQPQHF. V and J are TRBV6-6 and TRBJ1-5; D is unclear. Trimming cost V 0 bases and J 0 bases, with 9 bases left between them. The CDR3 is 16 residues long. Germline V gene data show CDR1 as MNHNY and CDR2 as SVGAGI (reference sequence).

This clone was detected a few times. The genes are TRBV4-1 and TRBJ1-5; D remains ambiguous. From germline, CDR1 is MGHRA and CDR2 YSYEKL. Trimming left V 0 bases short and J 6 bases short, with 12 bases between. This CDR3 is 15 amino acids long. DNA of the CDR3: TGCGCCAGCAGCCAAGATCTACAGTTGACTCAGCCCCAGCATTTT. Amino acid sequence: CASSQDLQLTQPQHF.

The CDR3 region is CASSTQRQGHNEKLFF. The DNA of the CDR3 is TGTGCCAGCAGTACACAAAGACAGGGACATAATGAAAAACTGTTTTTT. The gene calls are TRBV27 and TRBJ1-4; 7 bases are a match to TRBD1. This CDR3 region has 16 residues. Germline-derived CDR1 and CDR2 are MNHEY and SMNVEV (reference sequence). V shed 5 bases and J 4 bases; nucleotides not matched to a gene: 10.